The next 21 T cell receptor beta chains were all read from a single sample in a study of T cells expressing NK-cell markers. TCRdb re-called the 5' RACE reads and catalogs CDR3 proteins one per entry, DNA excluded. Listed are about 260,000 distinct CDR3 sequences; 4% to 4.5% falls within the top ten. The specimen sequenced was blood T cells: a sorted CD56 or NKG2C T cell subset, CD4+ or CD8+ T cells, or bulk PBMC T cells (not recorded which). Receptor source: a woman aged 18-70 years in good health.

The chain recombines TRBV7-2 with TRBJ2-7. The CDR3 has 12 residues. CDR1 and CDR2 (germline): SGHTA, FQGNSA. The CDR3 sequence: CASSSIPYEQYF.

The chain joins TRBV11-2 to TRBJ1-1; TCRdb lists TRBD1, though no DNA is available to test this call. The CDR3 has 14 amino acids. CDR1 and CDR2 (germline): SGHAT, FQNNGV. Here the CDR3 reads CASSSRGDGTEAFF.

The rearrangement links TRBV18 to TRBJ2-1; TCRdb's D call of TRBD1 is untestable without DNA. The CDR3 has 14 residues. CDR1 and CDR2 from the germline V gene are KGHSH and LQKENI. CDR3 sequence reads: CASSPYREHNEQFF. Using reference TRBV18 and TRBJ2-1 for the parts outside the CDR3, the full variable domain is NAGVMQNPRHLVRRRGQEARLRCSPMKGHSHVYWYRQLPEEGLKFMVYLQKENIIDESGMPKERFSAEFPKEGPSILRIQQVVRGDSAAYFCASSPYREHNEQFFGPGTRLTVL.

The chain links TRBV11-2 to TRBJ2-7; the D gene TCRdb calls, TRBD1, cannot be checked with no DNA. The germline gives CDR1 SGHAT, CDR2 FQNNGV. The CDR3 length is 16 residues. The CDR3 sequence is CASSAPPGQGKNEQYF.

The chain recombines TRBV5-1 with TRBJ2-3. CDR3 size: 14 residues. Germline CDR1 is SGHRS and CDR2 is YFSETQ. CDR3 in amino acids: CASSFGTYRDTQYF.

The V and J genes are TRBV11-2 and TRBJ2-2. This CDR3 is 12 amino acids long. Germline assignment: CDR1 SGHAT and CDR2 FQNNGV. The CDR3 loop is CASSLVDGELFF.

The chain couples TRBV20-1 to TRBJ2-3; TCRdb lists TRBD2, though no DNA is available to test this call. The CDR3 is 15 amino acids. From germline, CDR1 is DFQATT and CDR2 SNEGSKA (reference sequence). CDR3 protein: CSAPRTIQFTDTQYF.

This chain links TRBV20-1 with TRBJ2-7; TCRdb returns TRBD1, unconfirmable since there is no DNA. The germline gives CDR1 DFQATT, CDR2 SNEGSKA (reference sequence). The CDR3 totals 16 residues. This chain's CDR3 is CSARDYNSGRGYEQYF.

The chain is built from TRBV28 and TRBJ2-1; TCRdb's D gene call, TRBD2, goes unchecked for lack of DNA. The CDR3 spans 15 residues. Germline V gives CDR1 MDHEN, CDR2 SYDVKM. The CDR3 here is CASSFGTSGRDEQFF.

The V and J genes are TRBV24-1 and TRBJ2-3; TCRdb calls TRBD2, which cannot be checked without DNA. The CDR3 is 16 residues long. Germline loops: CDR1 KGHDR, CDR2 SFDVKD. CDR3 protein: CAASGTSGTSTDTQYF.

The chain couples TRBV5-1 to TRBJ2-1; as DNA is missing, the TRBD2 call by TCRdb cannot be tested. Germline V gives CDR1 SGHRS, CDR2 YFSETQ. The CDR3 runs to 19 residues. The CDR3 region is CASSLPTQQLAISINEQFF.

CDR3: CASSVSPPSEQYF. The chain couples TRBV9 to TRBJ2-7. This CDR3 comprises 13 residues. Per germline, CDR1 SGDLS and CDR2 YYNGEE.

V is TRBV29-1 and J is TRBJ1-2; the TRBD1 assignment by TCRdb is unverifiable without DNA. This CDR3 spans 14 amino acids. Germline CDR1 reads SQVTM; CDR2 reads ANQGSEA. This chain's CDR3 is CSVEADRGIYGYTF.

The chain carries TRBV4-3 and TRBJ1-1; TCRdb lists TRBD1, though no DNA is available to test this call. This CDR3 spans 15 amino acids. The germline gives CDR1 LGHNA, CDR2 YSLEER. CDR3: CASSQTGQGSTEAFF.

V and J are TRBV12-3 or TRBV12-4 and TRBJ1-1; TCRdb's D call, TRBD1, is unchecked because there is no DNA. The CDR3 is 14 amino acids. This chain's CDR3 is CASSLRGLDTEAFF.

The CDR3 sequence: CASSESINSPLHF. The chain recombines TRBV10-2 with TRBJ1-6. This CDR3 region has 13 residues. The germline V gene has CDR1 WSHSY and CDR2 SAAADI.

This chain links TRBV12-3 or TRBV12-4 with TRBJ2-7. There are 12 residues in the CDR3. The CDR3 here is CATSTRSYEQYF.

The genes are TRBV5-1 and TRBJ1-5; TCRdb picks TRBD1, but there is no DNA to check that call. CDR3 length: 14 amino acids. Germline values: CDR1 SGHRS, CDR2 YFSETQ. The CDR3 loop is CASSTQGGSQPQHF.

V usage is TRBV20-1 and J usage is TRBJ2-1; TCRdb outputs TRBD2, but without DNA this stays unchecked. Germline CDR1 and CDR2: DFQATT and SNEGSKA (reference sequence). The CDR3 runs 17 residues. This CDR3 reads CSAREGGLAASYNEQFF.

The rearrangement uses TRBV4-3 and TRBJ1-2; with no DNA, the TCRdb D assignment of TRBD1 cannot be verified. Germline-derived CDR1 and CDR2 are LGHNA and YSLEER. This CDR3 region has 14 residues. CDR3 loop: CASSQKTGLLGYTF.

This sequence joins TRBV20-1 and TRBJ2-3; TCRdb selects TRBD1, and the lack of DNA leaves this call unchecked. The CDR3 runs to 15 residues. CDR1 and CDR2 from the germline V gene are DFQATT and SNEGSKA (reference sequence). The CDR3 sequence: CSAIRGVISTDTQYF.